The clone carrying this T cell receptor beta chain was seen more than once but under ten times. The antigen remains unidentified. These data originate in a study of response to subunit inactivated influenza vaccine. Broader study findings: It was suggested by the authors that few new T cells are recruited by each seasonal influenza vaccination.

TCRdb re-called the RT-PCR reads through MiXCR, storing one row per CDR3 protein. The sample yields some 640,000 distinct CDR3 sequences, around 14% seen once. With 6 bases clipped from V and 6 bases from J, the junction kept 12 bases outside the gene matches. The CDR3 runs to 16 residues. Germline values: CDR1 SGHTA, CDR2 FQGTGA. The source of this sequence is a man in his fifties or sixties who received an inactivated influenza vaccine. The chain combines TRBV7-3 with TRBJ2-2, with TRBD1 matching 8 bases. Sequencing was performed on PBMCs from blood, taken roughly 15 days before vaccination. CDR3 in amino acids: CASRLTGTGGPGELFF. The CDR3 DNA sequence: TGTGCCAGCAGGTTGACCGGGACAGGTGGTCCCGGGGAGCTGTTTTTT.